This T cell receptor beta chain comes out of a study of blood T cell repertoires in COVID-19. The wider study: COVID-19 samples from acute and convalescent phases originated in the United States, Italy and Spain.

CDR1 and CDR2 (germline): MGHRA, YSYEKL. V lost 3 bases and J 3 bases, leaving 11 bases between the germline ends. This CDR3 spans 14 amino acids. Measured with immunoSEQ multiplex PCR; TCRdb has only the in-frame clones, and not every one. The sample holds around 150,000 clones, around 86% seen once. This sequence was found in a man younger than 30 with acute or convalescent COVID-19. The chain combines TRBV4-1 with TRBJ2-5, with D perhaps TRBD2 (6 bases). The sample was peripheral blood. The CDR3 region has the DNA TGCGCCAGCAGCCAGGAGGGGATGGAAGAGACCCAGTACTTC. It is translated as CASSQEGMEETQYF.